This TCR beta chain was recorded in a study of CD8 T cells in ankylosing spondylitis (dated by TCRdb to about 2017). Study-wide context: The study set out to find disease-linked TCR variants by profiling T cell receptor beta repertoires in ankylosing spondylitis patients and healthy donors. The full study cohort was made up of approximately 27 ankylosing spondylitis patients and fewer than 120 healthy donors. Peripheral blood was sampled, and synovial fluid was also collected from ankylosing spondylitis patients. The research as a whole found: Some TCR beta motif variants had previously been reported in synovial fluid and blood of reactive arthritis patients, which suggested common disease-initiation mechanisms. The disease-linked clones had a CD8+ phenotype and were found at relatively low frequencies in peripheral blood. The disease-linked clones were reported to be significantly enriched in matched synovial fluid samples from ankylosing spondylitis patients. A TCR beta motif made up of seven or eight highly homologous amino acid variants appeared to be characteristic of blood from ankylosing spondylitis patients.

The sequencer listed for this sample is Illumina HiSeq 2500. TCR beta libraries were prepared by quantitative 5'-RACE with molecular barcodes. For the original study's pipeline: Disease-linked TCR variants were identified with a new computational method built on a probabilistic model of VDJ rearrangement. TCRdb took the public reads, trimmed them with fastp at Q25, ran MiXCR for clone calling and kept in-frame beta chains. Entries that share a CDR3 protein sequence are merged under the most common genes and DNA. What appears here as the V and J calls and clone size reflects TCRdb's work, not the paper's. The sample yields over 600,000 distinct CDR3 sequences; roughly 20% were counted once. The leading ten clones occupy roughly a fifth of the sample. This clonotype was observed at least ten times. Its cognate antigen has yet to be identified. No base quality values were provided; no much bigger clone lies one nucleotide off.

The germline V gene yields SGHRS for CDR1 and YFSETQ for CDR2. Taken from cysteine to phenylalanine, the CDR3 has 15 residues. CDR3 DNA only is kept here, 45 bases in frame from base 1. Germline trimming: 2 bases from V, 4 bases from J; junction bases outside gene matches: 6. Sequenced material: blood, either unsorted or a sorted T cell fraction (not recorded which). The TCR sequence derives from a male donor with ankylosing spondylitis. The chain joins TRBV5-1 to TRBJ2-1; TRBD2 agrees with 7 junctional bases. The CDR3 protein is CASSLMDGRYNEQFF. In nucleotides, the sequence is TGCGCCAGCAGCTTAATGGACGGGAGGTACAATGAGCAGTTCTTC.